Below, 2 T cell receptor beta chains from the same sample are listed, as sequenced in a study of blood T cell repertoires in COVID-19. Only in-frame clones appear in the TCRdb table, and some are missing; sequencing was by immunoSEQ multiplex PCR. The table lists 450,000 or so clones, 80% to 90% of them singletons. Material: peripheral blood. These receptors were obtained from a man aged 18 to 30 with COVID-19, enrolled during active disease.

This clone was counted a single time. The chain has TRBV19 and TRBJ1-4; tentatively, D is TRBD1 (6 bases). This CDR3 comprises 15 residues. V lost 5 bases and J lost 5, with 15 bases in between. Germline CDR1 and CDR2: LNHDA and SQIVND (reference sequence). DNA of the CDR3: TGTGCCAGTAGTCGTACACAGGGAAGGAATGAAAAACTGTTTTTT. It is translated as CASSRTQGRNEKLFF.

This chain links TRBV6-5 with TRBJ1-2, with no clear D. Germline CDR1 reads MNHEY; CDR2 reads SVGAGI. Trimming removed 6 bases at V and 8 bases at J, with 13 bases between. This CDR3 spans 12 amino acids. CDR3 nucleotide sequence: TGTGCCAGCAGAGTTCCTGCCCTAGGCTACACCTTC. It specifies CASRVPALGYTF.